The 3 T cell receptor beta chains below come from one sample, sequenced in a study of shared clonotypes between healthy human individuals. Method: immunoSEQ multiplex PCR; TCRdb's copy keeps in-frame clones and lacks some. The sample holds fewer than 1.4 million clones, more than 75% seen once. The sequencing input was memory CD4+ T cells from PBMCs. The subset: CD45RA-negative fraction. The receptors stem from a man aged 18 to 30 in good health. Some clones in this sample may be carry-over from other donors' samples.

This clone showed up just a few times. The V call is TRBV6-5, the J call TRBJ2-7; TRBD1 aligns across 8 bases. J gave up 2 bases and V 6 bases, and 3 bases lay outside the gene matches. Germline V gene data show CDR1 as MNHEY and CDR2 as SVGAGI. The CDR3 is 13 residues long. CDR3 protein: CASRRDRTYEQYF. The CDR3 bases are TGTGCCAGCAGGCGGGACAGGACCTACGAGCAGTACTTC.

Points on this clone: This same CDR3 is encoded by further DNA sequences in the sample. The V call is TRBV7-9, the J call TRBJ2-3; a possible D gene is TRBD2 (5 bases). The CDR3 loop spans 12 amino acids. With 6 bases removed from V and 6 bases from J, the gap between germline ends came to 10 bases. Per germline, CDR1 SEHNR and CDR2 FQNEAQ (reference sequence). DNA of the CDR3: TGTGCCAGCAGTCCAATAGCGGATACGCAGTATTTT. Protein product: CASSPIADTQYF.

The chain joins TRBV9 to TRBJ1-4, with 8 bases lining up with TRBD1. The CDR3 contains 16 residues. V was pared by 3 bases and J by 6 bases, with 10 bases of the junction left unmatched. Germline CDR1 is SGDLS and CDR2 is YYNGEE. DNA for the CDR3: TGTGCCAGCAGCGAGTCCACAGACAGGGGCCATGAAAAACTGTTTTTT. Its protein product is CASSESTDRGHEKLFF.